This T cell receptor (beta chain) was captured by sequencing in a study of T cell repertoires in cytomegalovirus infection (dated by TCRdb to about 2019). Study-wide context: Recently identified HLA-C-restricted CMV epitopes, whose presentation resists viral immunomodulation, were targeted by peptide stimulations together with well-studied HLA-B-restricted epitopes. Donor HLA type was relevant to the analysis, as public TCR beta signatures indicated carriage of CMV infection together with the matching HLA type.

The treatment or condition label corresponds to: in vitro stimulation with specific CMV peptide epitopes to enrich CMV-specific T cells. Overall study results and their limits: The ex vivo response was dominated by HLA-C-restricted CMV-specific TCR beta clonotypes, which also provided the single most frequent clonotype in two of eight donors. In both this cohort and an independent roughly 330-donor cohort, the cumulative frequency of public TCR beta family members distinguished carriers of CMV infection plus the relevant HLA type.

This clonotype occurred a few times. Its recognized antigen is unknown. Base qualities are not at hand, and no much larger clone is one base apart. The CDR3 measures 14 amino acids from cysteine to phenylalanine. Only the CDR3 part of the read is kept: 42 bases, read in frame from the first base. Trimming accounts for 4 bases at V and 5 bases at J, while the number of junction bases matched to no gene is 5. CDR1 and CDR2 are drawn from the germline V gene (reference sequence): MNHNY, SVGAGI. Instrument used: Illumina HiSeq 1500. TCRdb cleaned the public reads at Q25 with fastp, built clones with MiXCR and kept in-frame beta chains. Duplicate CDR3 protein sequences are folded into a single record with the most common DNA and genes. The sample table contains about 50,000 distinct CDR3 sequences; only one count was recorded for roughly 21% of them. The ten largest clones add up to around 80% of the sample.

The rearrangement joined TRBV6-6 to TRBJ1-5, with 7 junctional bases fitting TRBD1. This material consisted of CD8+ T cells from cultured PBMCs, taken from culture after CMV antigen stimulation. The receptor was isolated from a human donor in good health (CMV status not recorded). Some clones in this sample may be carry-over from other donors' samples. CDR3 sequence: CASSSRTGYQPQHF. The sequenced DNA: TGTGCCAGCAGTTCAAGGACAGGTTATCAGCCCCAGCATTTT.